Listed here are 28 T cell receptor beta chains from one sample, sequenced in a study of Tregs in tolerant kidney transplant recipients. Data came from immunoSEQ multiplex PCR; TCRdb stores just in-frame clones and leaves some out. Found here are under 20,000 clones, 82% of them singletons; the top ten hold 2% to 2.5%. Source material: Tregs from blood. These receptors were taken from a human donor in good health.

The rearrangement links TRBV14 to TRBJ2-5, with a weak D call TRBD1 (5 bases). Deletions cut 0 bases from V and 5 bases from J, with 13 bases between. CDR1 is SGHDN and CDR2 is FVKESK in the germline V gene. The CDR3 has 15 amino acids. The CDR3 loop reads CASSQDLWGRETQYF. Here the CDR3 DNA reads TGTGCCAGCAGCCAAGATCTTTGGGGCCGCGAGACCCAGTACTTC.

The chain carries TRBV7-2 and TRBJ1-5; 8 positions agree with TRBD1. This CDR3 spans 14 amino acids. Trimming took 1 base from V and 5 from J; bases not matched to a gene: 1. Germline-derived CDR1 and CDR2 are SGHTA and FQGNSA. The CDR3 reads CASSLGQGHQPQHF. The CDR3 bases are TGTGCCAGCAGCTTAGGACAGGGGCATCAGCCCCAGCATTTT. The full variable domain, completed using reference TRBV7-2 and TRBJ1-5, is GAGVSQSPSNKVTEKGKDVELRCDPISGHTALYWYRQSLGQGLEFLIYFQGNSAPDKSGLPSDRFSAERTGGSVSTLTIQRTQQEDSAVYLCASSLGQGHQPQHFGDGTRLSIL.

The chain is built from TRBV5-1 and TRBJ2-7; D is unclear. Germline CDR1 and CDR2: SGHRS and YFSETQ. The CDR3 loop spans 13 amino acids. The ends were cut back, 5 bases at V and 0 bases at J, with 9 bases in the middle. CDR3 coding DNA: TGCGCCAGCAGGGTAAGGGACTCCTACGAGCAGTACTTC. This translates into CASRVRDSYEQYF.

V usage is TRBV14 and J usage is TRBJ1-2, with D tentatively TRBD1 (5 bases). The germline gives CDR1 SGHDN, CDR2 FVKESK. The CDR3 has 13 amino acids. V lost 4 bases to trimming and J lost 2 bases, with 8 bases between them. Here the CDR3 reads CASSPGRNYGYTF. CDR3 DNA: TGTGCCAGCAGCCCGGGACGGAACTATGGCTACACCTTC.

The chain couples TRBV7-3 to TRBJ2-7; TRBD1 matches 7 bases. V lost 6 bases, J lost 6 bases, and 11 bases stayed unmatched. The CDR3 totals 14 residues. CDR1 SGHTA and CDR2 FQGTGA come from the germline V gene. The CDR3 here is CASRIRDSKSEQYF. CDR3 sequence (DNA): TGTGCCAGCAGGATTCGGGACAGTAAAAGCGAGCAGTACTTC.

This rearrangement joins TRBV27 to TRBJ2-7, with D possibly matching TRBD1 (5 bases). The germline V and J ends were trimmed by 3 bases and 3 bases, with 15 bases remaining between them. The germline CDR1 and CDR2 sequences are MNHEY and SMNVEV (reference sequence). The CDR3 has 15 residues. The CDR3 protein is CASSFLGRKGYEQYF. The CDR3 bases are TGTGCCAGCAGTTTCCTGGGGCGCAAGGGCTACGAGCAGTACTTC.

The table lists this clone with a few counts. This chain joins TRBV7-2 and TRBJ1-5; 12 bases fit TRBD1. Germline V gene data show CDR1 as SGHTA and CDR2 as FQGNSA. The CDR3 is made up of 15 amino acids. V trimming: 5 bases; J trimming: 4 bases; junction bases outside the gene matches: 3. CDR3 loop: CASSGGQGANQPQHF. DNA of the CDR3: TGTGCCAGCAGCGGGGGACAGGGGGCGAATCAGCCCCAGCATTTT.

This sequence joins TRBV28 and TRBJ2-3; no clear D gene. The CDR3 runs to 17 residues. Germline loops: CDR1 MDHEN, CDR2 SYDVKM. Trimming shortened V by 6 bases and J by 0 bases, and 19 bases separated the two germline ends. In nucleotides, the CDR3 is TGTGCCAGCAGGGATGGGATTCTGCCCACTAGCACAGATACGCAGTATTTT. It is translated as CASRDGILPTSTDTQYF.

This chain connects TRBV19 to TRBJ2-4; D remains unclear. Per the germline V gene, CDR1 is LNHDA and CDR2 is SQIVND (reference sequence). This CDR3 spans 14 amino acids. V lost 4 bases and J lost 3, with 10 bases in between. In DNA, the CDR3 is TGTGCCAGTAGTAAGACGGAGTTCAAAAACATTCAGTACTTC. This gives the protein CASSKTEFKNIQYF.

This clone was seen a few times. V usage is TRBV6-1 and J usage is TRBJ1-2, with 10 bases that match TRBD1. CDR3 length: 15 amino acids. Germline CDR1 is MNHNS and CDR2 is SASEGT. V shed 1 base and J 4 bases; nucleotides not matched to a gene: 3. The CDR3, as DNA: TGTGCCAGCAGTGAAGGTGGGACAGGGGTCTATGGCTACACCTTC. It encodes CASSEGGTGVYGYTF.

The V call is TRBV4-2, the J call TRBJ1-2, with unresolved D. The CDR3 sequence is 12 residues long. The germline V gene encodes CDR1 LGHNA and CDR2 YNFKEQ. V shed 1 base and J shed 4 bases, with 4 bases lying between them. CDR3 sequence: CASSQGPYGYTF. The CDR3 bases are TGTGCCAGCAGCCAAGGCCCCTATGGCTACACCTTC.

This clone was counted a few times. V gene TRBV10-2 combines with J gene TRBJ1-6; D not certain. The V and J ends lost 6 bases and 6 bases respectively, with 6 bases between them. Germline V CDR1 and CDR2: WSHSY, SAAADI. The CDR3 contains 12 residues. CDR3 coding DNA: TGCGCCAGCAGCTCCGCTAATTCACCCCTCCACTTT. Its translation is CASSSANSPLHF.

V gene TRBV5-5 combines with J gene TRBJ2-1, with D possibly TRBD1 on 5 matching bases. The V gene's germline CDR1 is SGHKS and CDR2 YYEKEE (reference sequence). V dropped 0 bases and J dropped 15 bases, with 22 bases sitting between them. There are 15 residues in the CDR3. Here the CDR3 reads CASSLALFLGRRTFF. The CDR3, as DNA: TGTGCCAGCAGCTTGGCCCTTTTTTTGGGGCGTCGGACGTTCTTC.

The chain has TRBV11-2 and TRBJ2-5; 8 bases agree with TRBD2. V shed 1 base, J shed 5 bases, and the junction held 15 bases outside the gene matches. Germline CDR1 and CDR2: SGHAT and FQNNGV. This CDR3 comprises 18 residues. The CDR3 spells CASSLGARVLAGGETQYF. The DNA of the CDR3 is TGTGCCAGCAGCTTAGGGGCAAGGGTGCTAGCGGGTGGTGAGACCCAGTACTTC.

The genes are TRBV5-4 and TRBJ2-7; TRBD2 might be the D (7 bases). From germline, CDR1 is SGHNT and CDR2 YYREEE (reference sequence). This CDR3 is 14 amino acids long. Trimming stripped 1 base from V and 6 bases from J, with 14 bases between. CDR3 loop: CASSLLVRGAEQYF. The DNA for the CDR3 is TGTGCCAGCAGCTTGTTGGTTCGGGGGGCCGAGCAGTACTTC.

This clone has just a few counts. J is TRBJ2-7 and V is TRBV18; 8 bases align to TRBD1. This CDR3 has 17 amino acids. V trimming: 2 bases; J trimming: 2 bases; junction bases outside the gene matches: 11. Per germline, CDR1 KGHSH and CDR2 LQKENI. The CDR3 DNA is TGTGCCAGCTCACCAGCGGCCGGACAGGGAAAAACCTACGAGCAGTACTTC. It encodes CASSPAAGQGKTYEQYF.

This clone occurred a few times. The V and J genes are TRBV10-3 and TRBJ1-1; the D gene is possibly TRBD1 (6 bases). This CDR3 spans 12 amino acids. The ends were cut back, 7 bases at V and 8 bases at J, with 14 bases in the middle. Germline V CDR1 and CDR2: ENHRY, SYGVKD. This CDR3 reads CAIKARTEEAFF. Written as DNA, the CDR3 is TGTGCCATCAAAGCTAGGACAGAAGAAGCTTTCTTT.

This clone came up a few times. The J gene is TRBJ1-5, the V gene TRBV4-1; D not certain. Trimming stripped 4 bases from V and 6 bases from J, with 19 bases between. In germline, CDR1 is MGHRA, CDR2 YSYEKL. This CDR3 contains 16 residues. The CDR3 DNA sequence: TGCGCCAGCAGCCCCCTCTCGGTAGGGTTGGGTCAGCCCCAGCATTTT. Its translation is CASSPLSVGLGQPQHF.

The chain joins TRBV19 to TRBJ1-1; no reliable D call. Trimming removed 5 bases at V and 7 bases at J, with 14 bases between. CDR3 length: 13 residues. CDR1 and CDR2 (germline): LNHDA, SQIVND (reference sequence). The CDR3 spells CASSPGARIEAFF. The DNA for the CDR3 is TGTGCCAGTAGTCCCGGAGCGAGAATTGAAGCTTTCTTT.

The chain is built from TRBV7-8 and TRBJ1-2, with D perhaps matching TRBD1 (5 bases). The CDR3 is 16 residues long. Germline V CDR1 and CDR2: SGHVS, FQNEAQ. Trimming cost V 5 bases and J 3 bases, with 19 bases left between them. CDR3 loop: CASSPPGEGAHYGYTF. The CDR3 DNA reads as TGTGCCAGCAGCCCTCCTGGGGAAGGGGCCCACTATGGCTACACCTTC.

The chain employs TRBV7-3 and TRBJ2-3; 13 nucleotides align to TRBD2. The CDR3 totals 18 residues. CDR1 is SGHTA and CDR2 is FQGTGA in the germline V gene. The trim removed 0 bases at V and 5 bases at J, leaving 8 bases unmatched. The DNA of the CDR3 is TGTGCCAGCAGCTTAACAAGGACTAGCGGGGGAGTCGGAGATACGCAGTATTTT. Translating it yields CASSLTRTSGGVGDTQYF.

V usage is TRBV30 and J usage is TRBJ1-6; D unresolved. The CDR3 spans 14 residues. Germline V lookup: CDR1 GTSNPN, CDR2 SVGIG (reference sequence). Trimming removed 2 bases at V and 6 bases at J, with 11 bases between. The CDR3, as DNA: TGTGCCTGGAGTTTTGGGCAGTCTAATTCACCCCTCCACTTT. It encodes CAWSFGQSNSPLHF.

This sequence joins TRBV25-1 and TRBJ2-7; D ambiguous. The CDR3 runs 14 residues. Germline CDR1 MGHDK, CDR2 SYGVNS. V gave up 5 bases and J gave up 3 bases, with 14 bases separating them. CDR3 in amino acids: CASSPLGIFYEQYF. For the CDR3, the DNA is TGTGCCAGCAGTCCCCTGGGGATTTTCTACGAGCAGTACTTC.

J is TRBJ2-1 and V is TRBV18, with TRBD2 matching 11 bases. Unmatched junction bases numbered 11, after V lost 2 bases and J lost 5 bases. This CDR3 region has 18 residues. Looked up from germline, CDR1 is KGHSH and CDR2 is LQKENI. CDR3 DNA sequence: TGTGCCAGCTCACCAAGTTTCCGGCTAGCGGGAGGCGACAATGAGCAGTTCTTC. Protein sequence: CASSPSFRLAGGDNEQFF.

The CDR3 DNA follows: TGTGCCAGCAGCGTAGGAACTAGCGAATACACCGGGGAGCTGTTTTTT. Protein product: CASSVGTSEYTGELFF. This chain joins TRBV9 and TRBJ2-2; 7 nucleotides line up with TRBD2. Losses at the gene ends were 0 bases for V and 3 bases for J; bases not matched to a gene: 5. This CDR3 is 16 amino acids long. Germline CDR1 and CDR2: SGDLS and YYNGEE.

The chain uses TRBV6-6 and TRBJ1-4, with TRBD1 matching 7 bases. J lost 8 bases, V lost 0 bases, and 6 bases had no gene match. CDR3 length equals 15 residues. The germline gives CDR1 MNHNY, CDR2 SVGAGI (reference sequence). The CDR3 bases are TGTGCCAGCAGTTACTCAGCCAGGGGGATCGAAAAACTGTTTTTT. This codes for CASSYSARGIEKLFF.

CDR3 sequence: CASSQALGTGGRNTIYF. The CDR3 DNA reads TGCGCCAGCAGCCAAGCTCTCGGGACAGGGGGGAGAAACACCATATATTTT. The chain has TRBV4-1 and TRBJ1-3, with 11 bases identical to TRBD1. With V trimmed by 1 base and J by 5 bases, 7 bases remained unmatched. The CDR3 contains 17 residues. Germline V CDR1 and CDR2: MGHRA, YSYEKL.

This rearrangement joins TRBV5-1 to TRBJ2-2; D is undetermined. Germline CDR1 and CDR2: SGHRS and YFSETQ. V was clipped by 0 bases and J by 6 bases, with 3 bases between them. The CDR3 has 12 residues. The CDR3 here is CASSLGPGELFF. The CDR3 DNA reads as TGCGCCAGCAGCTTGGGGCCCGGGGAGCTGTTTTTT.